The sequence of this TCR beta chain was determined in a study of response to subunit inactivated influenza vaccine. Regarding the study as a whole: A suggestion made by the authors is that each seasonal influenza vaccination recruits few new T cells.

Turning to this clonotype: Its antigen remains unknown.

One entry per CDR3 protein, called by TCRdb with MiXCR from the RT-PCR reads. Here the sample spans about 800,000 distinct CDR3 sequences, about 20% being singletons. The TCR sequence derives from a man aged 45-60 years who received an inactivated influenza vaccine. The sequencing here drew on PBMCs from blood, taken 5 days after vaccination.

CDR3 nucleotide sequence: TGTGCCATGAGCACCGGGCCCGTATGCCCGCAGTACTTC. Its protein product is CAMSTGPVCPQYF. The rearrangement joins TRBV7-9 to TRBJ2-7, with unresolved D. Trimming removed 10 bases from V and 9 bases from J, with 22 bases in between. This CDR3 is built from 13 residues. Germline V gene lookup returns CDR1 SEHNR and CDR2 FQNEAQ (reference sequence). Full variable domain (outside the CDR3, taken from reference TRBV7-9 and TRBJ2-7): DTGVSQNPRHKITKRGQNVTFRCDPISEHNRLYWYRQTLGQGPEFLTYFQNEAQLEKSRLLSDRFSAERPKGSFSTLEIQRTEQGDSAMYLCAMSTGPVCPQYFGPGTRLTVT.